There are a few counts of the clone carrying this T cell receptor beta chain. This sample is drawn from a study of regulatory T cells in long-lasting Graves disease. The V gene end was trimmed by 6 bases and the J gene end by 5 bases; junction bases not matched to a gene: 12. This CDR3 region has 15 residues. The germline CDR1 and CDR2 sequences are DFQATT and SNEGSKA (reference sequence). This sample's time point: newly diagnosed GD, antithyroid drugs for less than 3 months. The TCR library was made from RNA that had been extracted from PBMCs in TRIzol. Through Arm-PCR of CDR3 regions and iRepertoire HTBI primers, TCR beta libraries were built. TCRdb called the multiplex PCR reads again in MiXCR, with one record for every CDR3 protein. The sample holds about 620,000 distinct CDR3 sequences, about 16% seen once. Separately, the same data were catalogued under a study of T cells in Graves' hyperthyroidism and ophthalmopathy.

This specimen consisted of peripheral blood mononuclear cells (PBMCs), obtained at new diagnosis, from a patient treated with antithyroid drugs. This sequence was found in a woman under 40 with Graves disease. The genes are TRBV20-1 and TRBJ1-5; TRBD1 matches at 8 bases. The CDR3 coding sequence is TGCAGTGCAGGGGCAGGGGTGACAGGGGATCAGCCCCAGCATTTT. Translated, it gives CSAGAGVTGDQPQHF.